Listed below are T cell receptor beta chains from one sample, sequenced in a study of Graves' ophthalmopathy and Graves' hyperthyroidism. TCRdb independently ran MiXCR on the multiplex PCR reads; one entry per CDR3 protein. The repertoire holds 500,000 to 600,000 distinct CDR3 sequences, roughly 40% seen once, with roughly 4.5% in the top ten. The sequenced material came from peripheral blood or thyroid tissue (not recorded which). The receptor set was obtained from an adult man with Graves' hyperthyroidism. Each CDR3 is given with its conserved first and last residue. Fields, in order: V gene, D gene, J gene, clone size, CDR3 protein, CDR3 DNA. The D gene is left open where the match is weak. Some rows have no size entry. The others give once, few or many, or a class for an expanded clone.

v_gene: TRBV19
d_gene: NA
j_gene: TRBJ2-3
abundance: NA
CDR3aa: CASSIFMSEVGTDTQYF
CDR3nt: TGTGCCAGTAGTATCTTCATGTCGGAGGTGGGCACAGATACGCAGTATTTT

v_gene: TRBV6-5
d_gene: NA
j_gene: TRBJ2-5
abundance: many
CDR3aa: CASTELRRETQYF
CDR3nt: TGTGCCAGCACCGAGCTACGTCGGGAGACCCAGTACTTC

v_gene: TRBV29-1
d_gene: NA
j_gene: TRBJ2-7
abundance: many
CDR3aa: CSVGGSSFSYEQYF
CDR3nt: TGCAGCGTTGGAGGTTCGAGTTTTTCGTACGAGCAGTACTTC

v_gene: TRBV20-1
d_gene: NA
j_gene: TRBJ2-7
abundance: many
CDR3aa: CSPQGSYEQYF
CDR3nt: TGCAGCCCACAGGGTTCCTACGAGCAGTACTTC

v_gene: TRBV4-1
d_gene: NA
j_gene: TRBJ2-7
abundance: many
CDR3aa: CASSQVQGYEQYF
CDR3nt: TGCGCCAGCAGCCAAGTGCAGGGTTACGAGCAGTACTTC

v_gene: TRBV10-3
d_gene: TRBD1
j_gene: TRBJ2-2
abundance: many
CDR3aa: CAITGQGHTGELFF
CDR3nt: TGTGCCATCACGGGACAGGGTCACACCGGGGAGCTGTTTTTT

v_gene: TRBV30
d_gene: NA
j_gene: TRBJ1-2
abundance: NA
CDR3aa: CAWSRWGDYGYTF
CDR3nt: TGTGCCTGGAGCCGCTGGGGGGACTATGGCTACACCTTC

v_gene: TRBV2
d_gene: TRBD1
j_gene: TRBJ1-2
abundance: NA
CDR3aa: CATSDSGQDPYGYTF
CDR3nt: TGTGCCACCAGTGATTCGGGACAGGATCCCTATGGCTACACCTTC

v_gene: TRBV15
d_gene: NA
j_gene: TRBJ2-5
abundance: many
CDR3aa: CATSRAGASGQETQYF
CDR3nt: TGTGCCACCAGCAGGGCGGGGGCATCGGGCCAAGAGACCCAGTACTTC

v_gene: TRBV3-1
d_gene: NA
j_gene: TRBJ2-5
abundance: many
CDR3aa: CASSHRGRQETQYF
CDR3nt: TGTGCCAGCAGCCACAGGGGTCGGCAAGAGACCCAGTACTTC

v_gene: TRBV2
d_gene: NA
j_gene: TRBJ1-2
abundance: many
CDR3aa: CASSADSRVRYTF
CDR3nt: TGTGCCAGCAGTGCGGACTCTAGGGTACGCTACACCTTC

v_gene: TRBV5-1
d_gene: TRBD1
j_gene: TRBJ1-6
abundance: many
CDR3aa: CASSPEQGRYNSPLHF
CDR3nt: TGCGCCAGCAGCCCCGAACAGGGGAGATATAATTCACCCCTCCACTTT

v_gene: TRBV25-1
d_gene: NA
j_gene: TRBJ1-6
abundance: many
CDR3aa: CASSRTGSPLHF
CDR3nt: TGTGCCAGCAGTCGAACTGGTTCACCCCTCCACTTT

v_gene: TRBV20-1
d_gene: NA
j_gene: TRBJ1-5
abundance: many
CDR3aa: CSASGQDNQPQHF
CDR3nt: TGCAGTGCTAGCGGGCAGGACAATCAGCCCCAGCATTTT

v_gene: TRBV20-1
d_gene: NA
j_gene: TRBJ2-5
abundance: many
CDR3aa: CSARKQVYQETQYF
CDR3nt: TGCAGTGCTAGGAAACAGGTGTACCAAGAGACCCAGTACTTC

v_gene: TRBV6-5
d_gene: NA
j_gene: TRBJ1-1
abundance: NA
CDR3aa: CASSERAGGLNTEAFF
CDR3nt: TGTGCCAGCAGTGAAAGGGCCGGGGGCCTGAACACTGAAGCTTTCTTT

v_gene: TRBV5-5
d_gene: TRBD1
j_gene: TRBJ2-7
abundance: NA
CDR3aa: CASSLDNPPGQGFPYEQYF
CDR3nt: TGTGCCAGCAGCTTAGATAACCCGCCGGGACAGGGGTTCCCCTACGAGCAGTACTTC

v_gene: TRBV6-5
d_gene: NA
j_gene: TRBJ1-2
abundance: NA
CDR3aa: CASSYGGPLLDYGYTF
CDR3nt: TGTGCCAGCAGTTACGGGGGGCCGTTGTTGGACTATGGCTACACCTTC

v_gene: TRBV10-2
d_gene: TRBD1
j_gene: TRBJ1-2
abundance: NA
CDR3aa: CASSTGVDYGYTF
CDR3nt: TGCGCCAGCAGTACAGGGGTTGACTATGGCTACACCTTC

v_gene: TRBV30
d_gene: NA
j_gene: TRBJ2-7
abundance: NA
CDR3aa: CAWSRGDFSYEQYF
CDR3nt: TGTGCCTGGAGTCGAGGGGACTTCAGCTATGAGCAGTACTTC

v_gene: TRBV24-1
d_gene: TRBD1
j_gene: TRBJ2-2
abundance: NA
CDR3aa: CATSGPDRANTGELFF
CDR3nt: TGTGCCACCAGTGGCCCGGACAGGGCGAACACCGGGGAGCTGTTTTTT

v_gene: TRBV2
d_gene: NA
j_gene: TRBJ2-7
abundance: many
CDR3aa: CASRGSSYEQYF
CDR3nt: TGTGCCAGCAGGGGTAGCTCCTACGAGCAGTACTTC

v_gene: TRBV12-3/TRBV12-4
d_gene: NA
j_gene: TRBJ1-5
abundance: many
CDR3aa: CASSPNARPQHF
CDR3nt: TGTGCCAGCAGTCCGAATGCTAGGCCCCAGCATTTT

v_gene: TRBV29-1
d_gene: NA
j_gene: TRBJ2-7
abundance: many
CDR3aa: CSVGGVYEQYF
CDR3nt: TGCAGCGTTGGCGGCGTCTACGAGCAGTACTTC

v_gene: TRBV7-9
d_gene: NA
j_gene: TRBJ2-1
abundance: few
CDR3aa: CASSLAAGNNEQFF
CDR3nt: TGTGCCAGCAGCTTAGCGGCAGGCAACAATGAGCAGTTCTTC

v_gene: TRBV25-1
d_gene: NA
j_gene: TRBJ1-4
abundance: once
CDR3aa: CASSPPKGTREEKLFF
CDR3nt: TGTGCCAGCTCACCACCGAAAGGGACCAGAGAAGAAAAACTGTTTTTT

v_gene: TRBV11-3
d_gene: NA
j_gene: TRBJ2-7
abundance: NA
CDR3aa: CASSYATGYEQYF
CDR3nt: TGTGCCAGCAGCTACGCAACAGGCTACGAGCAGTACTTC

v_gene: TRBV28
d_gene: NA
j_gene: TRBJ1-1
abundance: many
CDR3aa: CASSKTRGGTEAFF
CDR3nt: TGTGCCAGCAGCAAAACCAGGGGAGGCACTGAAGCTTTCTTT

v_gene: TRBV5-6
d_gene: NA
j_gene: TRBJ2-5
abundance: few
CDR3aa: CASSLVRLDGIETQYF
CDR3nt: TGTGCCAGCAGCTTGGTCCGTCTAGATGGTATCGAGACCCAGTACTTC

v_gene: TRBV29-1
d_gene: TRBD2
j_gene: TRBJ2-3
abundance: NA
CDR3aa: CSVGTSGGTDTQYF
CDR3nt: TGCAGCGTTGGTACTAGCGGGGGCACAGATACGCAGTATTTT

v_gene: TRBV11-1
d_gene: TRBD2
j_gene: TRBJ2-5
abundance: NA
CDR3aa: CASSRTSGSTETQYF
CDR3nt: TGTGCCAGCAGCCGGACTAGCGGGAGTACAGAGACCCAGTACTTC

v_gene: TRBV7-9
d_gene: TRBD2
j_gene: TRBJ2-2
abundance: many
CDR3aa: CASRLAGPDGELFF
CDR3nt: TGTGCCAGTCGACTAGCGGGACCGGACGGGGAGCTGTTTTTT

v_gene: TRBV20-1
d_gene: NA
j_gene: TRBJ1-1
abundance: many
CDR3aa: CSARGTMNTEAFF
CDR3nt: TGCAGTGCTAGGGGCACAATGAACACTGAAGCTTTCTTT

v_gene: TRBV12-3/TRBV12-4
d_gene: NA
j_gene: TRBJ1-2
abundance: many
CDR3aa: CASSRNNYGYTF
CDR3nt: TGTGCCAGCAGTCGTAACAACTATGGCTACACCTTC

v_gene: TRBV5-8
d_gene: TRBD1
j_gene: TRBJ1-2
abundance: many
CDR3aa: CASSLKTGERNYGYTF
CDR3nt: TGTGCCAGCAGCTTGAAAACAGGGGAAAGGAACTATGGCTACACCTTC

v_gene: TRBV27
d_gene: TRBD1
j_gene: TRBJ1-2
abundance: many
CDR3aa: CASSYGTGVGGYTF
CDR3nt: TGTGCCAGCAGTTACGGGACAGGGGTTGGTGGCTACACCTTC

v_gene: TRBV7-8
d_gene: TRBD1
j_gene: TRBJ1-1
abundance: NA
CDR3aa: CASSLNWAGGVMNTEAFF
CDR3nt: TGTGCCAGCAGCTTAAATTGGGCAGGGGGGGTGATGAACACTGAAGCTTTCTTT

v_gene: TRBV9
d_gene: TRBD1
j_gene: TRBJ1-2
abundance: NA
CDR3aa: CASSLEQGIGYGYTF
CDR3nt: TGTGCCAGCAGCCTCGAACAGGGGATCGGCTATGGCTACACCTTC

v_gene: TRBV6-5
d_gene: NA
j_gene: TRBJ2-7
abundance: many
CDR3aa: CASSTGLGEQYF
CDR3nt: TGTGCCAGCAGTACAGGGTTGGGCGAGCAGTACTTC

v_gene: TRBV19
d_gene: TRBD2
j_gene: TRBJ2-7
abundance: many
CDR3aa: CASSTITSGRAYEQYF
CDR3nt: TGTGCCAGTAGTACCATTACTAGCGGTCGGGCCTACGAGCAGTACTTC

v_gene: TRBV6-5
d_gene: NA
j_gene: TRBJ1-3
abundance: few
CDR3aa: CASSNHDILSGNTIYF
CDR3nt: TGTGCCAGCAGTAACCACGACATCCTCTCTGGAAACACCATATATTTT

v_gene: TRBV5-1
d_gene: TRBD1
j_gene: TRBJ2-5
abundance: NA
CDR3aa: CASRSGTGGAGETQYF
CDR3nt: TGCGCCAGCAGGTCCGGGACAGGGGGCGCAGGGGAGACCCAGTACTTC

v_gene: TRBV7-2
d_gene: NA
j_gene: TRBJ1-1
abundance: many
CDR3aa: CASSLVGGRDTEAFF
CDR3nt: TGTGCCAGCAGCTTAGTCGGGGGGCGCGACACTGAAGCTTTCTTT